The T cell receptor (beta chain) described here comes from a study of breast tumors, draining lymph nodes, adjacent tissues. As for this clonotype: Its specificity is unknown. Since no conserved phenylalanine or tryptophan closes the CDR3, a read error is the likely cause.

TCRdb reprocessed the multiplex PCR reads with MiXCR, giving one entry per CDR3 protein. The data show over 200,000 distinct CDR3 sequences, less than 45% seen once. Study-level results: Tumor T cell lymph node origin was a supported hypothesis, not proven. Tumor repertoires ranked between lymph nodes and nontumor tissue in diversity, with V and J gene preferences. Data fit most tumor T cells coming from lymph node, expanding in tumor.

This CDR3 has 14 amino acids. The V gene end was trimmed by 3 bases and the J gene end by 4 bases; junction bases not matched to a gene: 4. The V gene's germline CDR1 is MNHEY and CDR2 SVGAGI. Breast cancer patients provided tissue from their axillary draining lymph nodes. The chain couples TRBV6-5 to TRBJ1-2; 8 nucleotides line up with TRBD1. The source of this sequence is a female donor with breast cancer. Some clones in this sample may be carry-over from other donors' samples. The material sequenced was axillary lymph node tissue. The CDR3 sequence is CASSYDRGTYGYTL. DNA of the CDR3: TGTGCCAGCAGTTATGACAGGGGCACCTATGGCTACACCCTC.